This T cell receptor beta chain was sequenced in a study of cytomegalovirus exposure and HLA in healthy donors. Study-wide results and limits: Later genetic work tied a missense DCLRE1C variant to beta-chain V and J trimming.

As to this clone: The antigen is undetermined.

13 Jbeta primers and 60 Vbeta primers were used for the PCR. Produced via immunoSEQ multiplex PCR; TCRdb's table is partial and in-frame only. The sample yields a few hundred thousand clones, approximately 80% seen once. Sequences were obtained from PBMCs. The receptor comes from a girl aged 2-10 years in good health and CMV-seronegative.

For the CDR3, the DNA is TGTGCCAGCAGTGAATCGACAGAGATATACAATTCACCCCTCCACTTT. The encoded protein is CASSESTEIYNSPLHF. The chain uses TRBV25-1 and TRBJ1-6, with D perhaps matching TRBD1 (5 bases). CDR1 is MGHDK, CDR2 SYGVNS, per germline. The length of the CDR3 is 16 residues. V was pared by 1 base and J by 7 bases, with 14 bases between.